Below, 27 T cell receptor beta chains from the same sample are listed, as sequenced in a study of blood T cell repertoires in COVID-19. The method was immunoSEQ multiplex PCR; TCRdb's version includes in-frame clones alone and lacks a portion of them. The table records about 330,000 clones, roughly 86% of them present only once. The sample consisted of peripheral blood. Every receptor here comes from a man between 25 and 39 years old with COVID-19, enrolled during active disease.

The genes are TRBV6-2 or TRBV6-3 and TRBJ2-4, with 8 bases that match TRBD2. This CDR3 comprises 13 residues. CDR1 and CDR2 (germline): MNHEY, SVGEGT. Losses at the gene ends were 4 bases for V and 7 bases for J; bases not matched to a gene: 3. The CDR3 here is CASSLLAANIQYF. The CDR3 region has the DNA TGTGCCAGCAGTTTACTAGCGGCCAACATTCAGTACTTC.

The rearrangement uses TRBV7-9 and TRBJ2-1, with 9 bases that match TRBD1. Unmatched junction bases numbered 11, after V lost 5 bases and J lost 6 bases. This CDR3 spans 16 amino acids. From germline, CDR1 is SEHNR and CDR2 FQNEAQ (reference sequence). As DNA, the CDR3 is TGTGCCAGCAGCCCGTCCGGGACAGGGATGAGCAATGAGCAGTTCTTC. It encodes CASSPSGTGMSNEQFF. The full variable domain, completed using reference TRBV7-9 and TRBJ2-1, is DTGVSQNPRHKITKRGQNVTFRCDPISEHNRLYWYRQTLGQGPEFLTYFQNEAQLEKSRLLSDRFSAERPKGSFSTLEIQRTEQGDSAMYLCASSPSGTGMSNEQFFGPGTRLTVL.

V and J are TRBV19 and TRBJ2-5; a weak D match, TRBD2 (7 bases). Germline V CDR1 and CDR2: LNHDA, SQIVND (reference sequence). V was trimmed by 3 bases and J by 4 bases, leaving 12 bases between them. The CDR3 runs 14 residues. The CDR3 DNA follows: TGTGCCAGTAGTATGGGGGGGCCTGGAGAGACCCAGTACTTC. Translated, it gives CASSMGGPGETQYF.

The rearrangement joins TRBV4-1 to TRBJ2-3; D may be TRBD1 (6 bases). V was shortened by 0 bases and J by 3 bases, with 13 bases between the two germline ends. This CDR3 has 16 residues. CDR1 is MGHRA and CDR2 is YSYEKL in the germline V gene. DNA of the CDR3: TGCGCCAGCAGCCAAGAAGGAGTAGGGGGAACAGATACGCAGTATTTT. As protein: CASSQEGVGGTDTQYF.

The chain employs TRBV6-5 and TRBJ1-1; maybe TRBD1 (5 bases). Trimming stripped 8 bases from V and 0 bases from J, with 13 bases between. The CDR3 spans 14 residues. Per the germline V gene, CDR1 is MNHEY and CDR2 is SVGAGI. CDR3 residues: CASLFGHLNTEAFF. CDR3 in DNA: TGTGCCAGCCTTTTCGGACACCTGAACACTGAAGCTTTCTTT.

A single count supports this clone. The rearrangement joins TRBV4-2 to TRBJ2-7; 8 nucleotides align to TRBD2. Germline V gene data show CDR1 as LGHNA and CDR2 as YNFKEQ. There are 14 residues in the CDR3. V shed 0 bases and J 5 bases; nucleotides not matched to a gene: 3. CDR3 nucleotide sequence: TGTGCCAGCAGCCAAGACCCGGGAGGGAACGAGCAGTACTTC. Its translation: CASSQDPGGNEQYF.

The genes are TRBV6-5 and TRBJ2-7; the match to TRBD1 covers 8 bases. From germline, CDR1 is MNHEY and CDR2 SVGAGI. V trimming: 5 bases; J trimming: 3 bases; junction bases outside the gene matches: 9. The CDR3 spans 15 residues. DNA for the CDR3: TGTGCCAGCAGTACCCGACAGGGGCTACGCTACGAGCAGTACTTC. Protein product: CASSTRQGLRYEQYF.

The chain employs TRBV20-1 and TRBJ2-1; D uncertain. Germline lookup yields CDR1 DFQATT and CDR2 SNEGSKA (reference sequence). The V end lost 3 bases, the J end lost 6 bases, and 9 bases lay between the germline ends. The CDR3 length is 12 residues. The CDR3 coding sequence is TGCAGTGCTAGTATATCCCTCAATGAGCAGTTCTTC. It yields the protein CSASISLNEQFF.

With regard to this clone: A read error may account for a junction end that differs from germline. The CDR3 loop reads CASSLAGVPQTQYF. The CDR3 bases are TGTGCCAGCAGCCTAGCGGGAGTTCCCCAGACCCAGTACTTC. V gene TRBV11-1 combines with J gene TRBJ2-5; 10 bases align to TRBD2. The CDR3 loop spans 14 amino acids. Germline lookup yields CDR1 SGHAT and CDR2 FQDESV (reference sequence).

The chain carries TRBV5-4 and TRBJ2-5; maybe TRBD1 (5 bases). The CDR3 has 14 residues. Per germline, CDR1 SGHNT and CDR2 YYREEE (reference sequence). The V end was cut by 0 bases, the J end by 1 base, with 7 bases between. CDR3 nucleotide sequence: TGTGCCAGCAGCTTGGCCCAGGGCCAAGAGACCCAGTACTTC. Its translation is CASSLAQGQETQYF. The full variable domain, completed using reference TRBV5-4 and TRBJ2-5, is ETGVTQSPTHLIKTRGQQVTLRCSSQSGHNTVSWYQQALGQGPQFIFQYYREEENGRGNFPPRFSGLQFPNYSSELNVNALELDDSALYLCASSLAQGQETQYFGPGTRLLVL.

V is TRBV2 and J is TRBJ2-1; the match to TRBD1 covers 11 bases. J was trimmed by 9 bases and V by 0 bases; bases with no gene match: 4. CDR3 length equals 15 residues. Germline loops: CDR1 SNHLY, CDR2 FYNNEI. CDR3 loop: CASSEARTGGTEQFF. In DNA form, the CDR3 reads TGTGCCAGCAGTGAAGCCAGGACAGGGGGCACTGAGCAGTTCTTC.

The chain combines TRBV5-1 with TRBJ2-7, with a possible D match to TRBD1 (6 bases). The CDR3 is 13 amino acids. Trimming removed 4 bases from V and 7 bases from J, with 15 bases in between. The germline CDR1 and CDR2 sequences are SGHRS and YFSETQ. CDR3 coding DNA: TGCGCCAGCAGCCCGAGAGCAGGGGAAGAGCAGTACTTC. This encodes CASSPRAGEEQYF. Drawing the rest from reference TRBV5-1 and TRBJ2-7, the complete variable domain is KAGVTQTPRYLIKTRGQQVTLSCSPISGHRSVSWYQQTPGQGLQFLFEYFSETQRNKGNFPGRFSGRQFSNSRSEMNVSTLELGDSALYLCASSPRAGEEQYFGPGTRLTVT.

J is TRBJ2-7 and V is TRBV7-9; 7 positions agree with TRBD2. Germline lookup yields CDR1 SEHNR and CDR2 FQNEAQ (reference sequence). Trimming took 1 base from V and 3 from J; bases not matched to a gene: 9. This CDR3 is built from 16 residues. The CDR3 region has the DNA TGTGCCAGCAGCTTAGTTAGGGCCAGCGGGGACTACGAGCAGTACTTC. Residues: CASSLVRASGDYEQYF.

The gene calls are TRBV19 and TRBJ1-1; D possibly corresponds to TRBD1 (6 bases). CDR1 and CDR2 (germline): LNHDA, SQIVND (reference sequence). Trimming took 5 bases from V and 0 from J, leaving 10 bases between them. CDR3 length: 14 amino acids. The CDR3 is CASSVTGMNTEAFF. The DNA of the CDR3 is TGTGCCAGTAGTGTGACAGGAATGAACACTGAAGCTTTCTTT.

The rearrangement links TRBV7-9 to TRBJ2-7, with D possibly matching TRBD1 (5 bases). Germline-derived CDR1 and CDR2 are SEHNR and FQNEAQ (reference sequence). CDR3 length equals 15 residues. Trimming cost V 1 base and J 3 bases, with 13 bases left between them. CDR3 loop: CASSLGQGKDYEQYF. For the CDR3, the DNA is TGTGCCAGCAGCTTAGGGCAGGGTAAGGACTACGAGCAGTACTTC.

The V call is TRBV3-1 (or the pseudogene TRBV3-2), the J call TRBJ1-2; the match to TRBD1 covers 10 bases. There are 15 residues in the CDR3. The V gene's germline CDR1 is LGHDT and CDR2 YNNKEL (reference sequence). The V and J ends lost 3 bases and 7 bases, in that order; junction bases with no gene match: 8. CDR3 loop: CASSQAPGTGVGYTF. Written as DNA, the CDR3 is TGTGCCAGCAGCCAGGCACCCGGGACAGGGGTTGGCTACACCTTC.

The gene calls are TRBV6-5 and TRBJ1-5, with TRBD1 matching 9 bases. This CDR3 contains 14 residues. Germline-derived CDR1 and CDR2 are MNHEY and SVGAGI. The J segment lost 6 bases and the V segment lost 6 bases, leaving 6 bases of the junction unmatched. The CDR3 loop is CASRRTGEAQPQHF. CDR3 sequence (DNA): TGTGCCAGCAGACGGACAGGGGAAGCTCAGCCCCAGCATTTT.

This clone was seen more than once but under ten times. This chain uses TRBV27 with TRBJ2-1; the D gene is possibly TRBD2 (6 bases). CDR1 and CDR2 from the germline V gene are MNHEY and SMNVEV (reference sequence). Trimming took off 8 bases at V and 5 bases at J, with 10 bases between the two ends. The CDR3 length is 12 residues. This CDR3 reads CASASDNNEQFF. In DNA form, the CDR3 reads TGTGCCAGCGCTAGCGATAACAATGAGCAGTTCTTC.

This chain connects TRBV3-1 (or the pseudogene TRBV3-2) to TRBJ1-5; no clear D. Germline V gene lookup returns CDR1 LGHDT and CDR2 YNNKEL (reference sequence). The V gene lost 3 bases and the J gene lost 2 bases, with 5 bases spanning the gap. This CDR3 is 13 amino acids long. The CDR3 nucleotides read TGTGCCAGCAGCCACCAGGGCAATCAGCCCCAGCATTTT. It yields the protein CASSHQGNQPQHF.

The gene calls are TRBV4-2 and TRBJ2-5, with TRBD1 matching 7 bases. The CDR3 runs to 14 residues. CDR1 is LGHNA and CDR2 is YNFKEQ in the germline V gene. Trimming removed 4 bases from V and 5 bases from J; junction bases left unmatched: 7. For the CDR3, the DNA is TGTGCCAGCAGCCCAGTGACGACAGGGGAGACCCAGTACTTC. It encodes CASSPVTTGETQYF.

This chain uses TRBV3-1 (or the pseudogene TRBV3-2) with TRBJ1-2; 7 bases align to TRBD1. CDR1 and CDR2 (germline): LGHDT, YNNKEL (reference sequence). The length of the CDR3 is 13 residues. The J segment lost 7 bases and the V segment lost 4 bases, leaving 6 bases of the junction unmatched. The CDR3 region has the DNA TGTGCCAGCAGCCGACAGGGTGTACGTGGCTACACCTTC. Amino acids: CASSRQGVRGYTF.

The J gene is TRBJ1-5, the V gene TRBV19; the match to TRBD1 covers 10 bases. The CDR3 has 15 amino acids. Germline CDR1 is LNHDA and CDR2 is SQIVND (reference sequence). Losses at the gene ends were 8 bases for V and 0 bases for J; bases not matched to a gene: 4. In nucleotides, the CDR3 is TGTGCCAGTGAACGGGACAGGGGTAGCAATCAGCCCCAGCATTTT. This encodes CASERDRGSNQPQHF.

The chain combines TRBV6-4 with TRBJ2-4; 10 bases are shared with TRBD1. Trimming at V came to 4 bases and at J to 8 bases, leaving 5 bases not matched to a gene. The CDR3 length is 14 residues. Per the germline V gene, CDR1 is MRHNA and CDR2 is SNTAGT. CDR3 protein: CASSAFGQGDIQYF. CDR3 coding DNA: TGTGCCAGCAGTGCATTCGGACAGGGGGACATTCAGTACTTC.

This clone was detected only a few times. This chain links TRBV19 with TRBJ1-5; 12 nucleotides line up with TRBD1. The length of the CDR3 is 16 residues. The germline gives CDR1 LNHDA, CDR2 SQIVND (reference sequence). V lost 5 bases, J lost 6 bases, and 8 bases stayed unmatched. The CDR3 protein is CASSAQGQGAGQPQHF. The CDR3 DNA reads as TGTGCCAGTAGTGCCCAGGGACAGGGGGCTGGTCAGCCCCAGCATTTT.

The CDR3 nucleotides read TGTGCCATCAGTGAGGGACAGGGTTACAATGAGCAGTTCTTC. It yields the protein CAISEGQGYNEQFF. This chain uses TRBV10-3 with TRBJ2-1, with 8 bases lining up with TRBD1. The CDR3 is 14 residues long. From germline, CDR1 is ENHRY and CDR2 SYGVKD. The V segment lost 2 bases and the J segment 4 bases; nucleotides outside the gene matches: 1.

V gene TRBV6-1 combines with J gene TRBJ2-7; 14 bases are shared with TRBD2. J was trimmed by 4 bases and V by 3 bases; bases with no gene match: 17. This CDR3 is built from 20 residues. Germline CDR1 reads MNHNS; CDR2 reads SASEGT. CDR3 sequence reads: CASSEVRLAGGPMNPYEQYF. The CDR3 DNA follows: TGTGCCAGCAGTGAGGTACGACTAGCGGGAGGGCCCATGAACCCTTACGAGCAGTACTTC.

V and J are TRBV27 and TRBJ1-4; 7 bases align to TRBD1. The CDR3 totals 15 residues. Germline V CDR1 and CDR2: MNHEY, SMNVEV (reference sequence). The trim removed 5 bases at V and 5 bases at J, leaving 8 bases unmatched. In DNA, the CDR3 is TGTGCCAGCAGTAGCACAGGGGTCTACAATGAAAAACTGTTTTTT. Translation gives CASSSTGVYNEKLFF.